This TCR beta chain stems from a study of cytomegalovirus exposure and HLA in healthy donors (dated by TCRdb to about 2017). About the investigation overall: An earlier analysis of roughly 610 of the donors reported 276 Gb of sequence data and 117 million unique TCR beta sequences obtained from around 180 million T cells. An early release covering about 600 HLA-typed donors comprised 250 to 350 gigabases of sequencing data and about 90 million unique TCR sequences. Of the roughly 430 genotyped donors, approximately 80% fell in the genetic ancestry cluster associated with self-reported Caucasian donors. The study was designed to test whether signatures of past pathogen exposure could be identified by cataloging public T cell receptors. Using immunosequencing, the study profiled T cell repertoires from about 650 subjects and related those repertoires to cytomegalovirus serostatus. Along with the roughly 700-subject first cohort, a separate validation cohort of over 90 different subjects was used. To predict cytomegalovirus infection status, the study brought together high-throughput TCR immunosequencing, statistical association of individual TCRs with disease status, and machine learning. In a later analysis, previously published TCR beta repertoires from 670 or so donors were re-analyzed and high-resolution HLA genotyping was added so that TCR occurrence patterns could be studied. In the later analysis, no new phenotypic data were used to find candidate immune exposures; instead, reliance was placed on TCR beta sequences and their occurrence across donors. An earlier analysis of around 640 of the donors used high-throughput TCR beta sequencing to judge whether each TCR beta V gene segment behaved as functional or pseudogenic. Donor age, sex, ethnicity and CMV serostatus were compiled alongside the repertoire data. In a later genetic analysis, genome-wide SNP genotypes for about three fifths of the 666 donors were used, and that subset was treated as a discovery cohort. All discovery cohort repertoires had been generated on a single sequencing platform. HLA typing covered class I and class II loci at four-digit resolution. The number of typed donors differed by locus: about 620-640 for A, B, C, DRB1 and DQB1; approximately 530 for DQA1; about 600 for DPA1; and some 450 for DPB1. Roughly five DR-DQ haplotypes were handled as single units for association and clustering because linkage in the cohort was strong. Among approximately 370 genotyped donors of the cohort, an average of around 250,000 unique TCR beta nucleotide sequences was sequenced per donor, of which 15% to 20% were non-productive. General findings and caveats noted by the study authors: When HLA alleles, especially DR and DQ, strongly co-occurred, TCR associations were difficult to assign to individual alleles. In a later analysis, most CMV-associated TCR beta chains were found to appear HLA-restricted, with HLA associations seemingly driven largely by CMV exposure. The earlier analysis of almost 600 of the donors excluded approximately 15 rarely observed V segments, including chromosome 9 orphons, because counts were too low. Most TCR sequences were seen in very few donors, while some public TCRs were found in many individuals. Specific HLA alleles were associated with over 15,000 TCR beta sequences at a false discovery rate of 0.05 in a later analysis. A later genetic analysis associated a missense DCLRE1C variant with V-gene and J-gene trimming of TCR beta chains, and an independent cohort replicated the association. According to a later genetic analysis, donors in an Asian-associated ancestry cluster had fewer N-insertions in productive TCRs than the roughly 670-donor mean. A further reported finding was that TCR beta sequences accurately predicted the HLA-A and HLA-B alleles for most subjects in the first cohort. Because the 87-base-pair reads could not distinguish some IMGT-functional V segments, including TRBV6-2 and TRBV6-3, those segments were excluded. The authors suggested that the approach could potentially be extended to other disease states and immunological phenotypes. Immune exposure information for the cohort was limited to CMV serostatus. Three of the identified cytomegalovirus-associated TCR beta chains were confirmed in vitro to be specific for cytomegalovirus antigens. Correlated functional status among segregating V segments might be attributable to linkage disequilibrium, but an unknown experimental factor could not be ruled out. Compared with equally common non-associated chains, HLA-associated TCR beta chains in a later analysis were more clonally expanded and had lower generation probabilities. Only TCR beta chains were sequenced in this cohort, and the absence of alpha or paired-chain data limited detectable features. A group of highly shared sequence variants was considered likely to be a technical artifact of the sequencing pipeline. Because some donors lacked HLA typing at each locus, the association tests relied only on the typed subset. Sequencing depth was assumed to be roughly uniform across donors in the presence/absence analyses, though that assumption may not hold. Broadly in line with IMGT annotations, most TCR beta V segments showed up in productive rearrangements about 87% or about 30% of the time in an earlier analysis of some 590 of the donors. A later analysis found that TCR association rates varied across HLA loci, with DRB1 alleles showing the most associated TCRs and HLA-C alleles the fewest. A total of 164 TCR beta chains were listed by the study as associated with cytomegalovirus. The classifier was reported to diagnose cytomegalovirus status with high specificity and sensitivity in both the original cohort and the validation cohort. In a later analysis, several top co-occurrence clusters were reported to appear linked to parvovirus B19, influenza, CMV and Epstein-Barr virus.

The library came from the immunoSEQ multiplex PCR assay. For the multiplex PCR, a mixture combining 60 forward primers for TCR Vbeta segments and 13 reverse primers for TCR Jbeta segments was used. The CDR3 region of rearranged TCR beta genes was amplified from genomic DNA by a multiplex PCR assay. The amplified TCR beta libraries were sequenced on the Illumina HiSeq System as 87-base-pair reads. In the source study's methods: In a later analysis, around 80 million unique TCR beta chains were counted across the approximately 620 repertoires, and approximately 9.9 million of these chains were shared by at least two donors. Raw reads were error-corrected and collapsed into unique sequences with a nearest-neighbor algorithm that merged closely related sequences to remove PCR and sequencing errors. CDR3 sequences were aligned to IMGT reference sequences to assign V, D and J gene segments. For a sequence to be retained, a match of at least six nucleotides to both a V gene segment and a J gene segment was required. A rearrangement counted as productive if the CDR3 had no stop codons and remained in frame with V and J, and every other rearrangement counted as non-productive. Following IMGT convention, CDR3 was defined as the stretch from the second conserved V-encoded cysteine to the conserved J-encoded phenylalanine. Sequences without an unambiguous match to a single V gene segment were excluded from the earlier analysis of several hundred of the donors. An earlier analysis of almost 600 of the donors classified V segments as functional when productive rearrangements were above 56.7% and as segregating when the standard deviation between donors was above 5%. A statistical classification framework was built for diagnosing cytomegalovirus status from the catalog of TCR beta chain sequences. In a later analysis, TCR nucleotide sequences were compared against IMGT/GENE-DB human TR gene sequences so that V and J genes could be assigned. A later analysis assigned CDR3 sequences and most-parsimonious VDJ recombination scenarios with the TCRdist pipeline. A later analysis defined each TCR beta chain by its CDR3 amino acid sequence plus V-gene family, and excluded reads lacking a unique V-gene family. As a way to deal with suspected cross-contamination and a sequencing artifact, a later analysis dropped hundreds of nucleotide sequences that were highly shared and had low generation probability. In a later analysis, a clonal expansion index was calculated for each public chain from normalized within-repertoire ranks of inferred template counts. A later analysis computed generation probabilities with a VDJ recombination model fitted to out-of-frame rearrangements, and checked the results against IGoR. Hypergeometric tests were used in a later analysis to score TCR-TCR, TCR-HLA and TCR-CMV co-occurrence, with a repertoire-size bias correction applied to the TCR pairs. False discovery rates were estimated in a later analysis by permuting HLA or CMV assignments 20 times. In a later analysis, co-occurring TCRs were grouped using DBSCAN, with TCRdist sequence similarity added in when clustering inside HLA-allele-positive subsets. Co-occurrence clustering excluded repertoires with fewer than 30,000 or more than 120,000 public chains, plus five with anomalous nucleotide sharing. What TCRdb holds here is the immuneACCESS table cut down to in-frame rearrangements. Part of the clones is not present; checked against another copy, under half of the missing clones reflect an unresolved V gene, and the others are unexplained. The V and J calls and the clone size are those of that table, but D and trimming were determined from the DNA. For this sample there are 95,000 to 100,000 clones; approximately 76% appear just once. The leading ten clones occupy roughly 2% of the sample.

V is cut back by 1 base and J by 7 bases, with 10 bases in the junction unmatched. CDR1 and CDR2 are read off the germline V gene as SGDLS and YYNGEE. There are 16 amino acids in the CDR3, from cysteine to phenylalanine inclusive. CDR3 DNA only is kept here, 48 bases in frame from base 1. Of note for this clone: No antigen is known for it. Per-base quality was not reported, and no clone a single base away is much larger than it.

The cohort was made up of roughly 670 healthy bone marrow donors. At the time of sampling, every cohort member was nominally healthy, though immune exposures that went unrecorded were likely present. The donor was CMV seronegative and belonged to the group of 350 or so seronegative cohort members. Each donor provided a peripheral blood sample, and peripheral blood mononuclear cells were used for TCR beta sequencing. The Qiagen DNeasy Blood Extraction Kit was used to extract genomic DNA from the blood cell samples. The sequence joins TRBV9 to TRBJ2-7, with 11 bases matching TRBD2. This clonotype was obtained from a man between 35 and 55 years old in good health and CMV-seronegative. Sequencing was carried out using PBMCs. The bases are TGTGCCAGCAGCGTAACTCCCTTAGCGGGGGGGCTTGAGCAGTACTTC. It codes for CASSVTPLAGGLEQYF.